These T cell receptor beta chains were read from a single sample in a study of Tregs in tolerant kidney transplant recipients. Sequencing was performed with immunoSEQ multiplex PCR; in TCRdb, only in-frame clones are kept and a portion is missing. The repertoire holds 60,000 to 65,000 clones, with roughly 98% as singletons. The source was Tregs from blood, collected before the transplant. The origin of the receptors is a human donor who received a combined kidney and bone marrow transplant. Both conserved end residues are part of each CDR3.

J | V | CDR3
TRBJ1-3 | TRBV10-1 | CASSESVTGVNTIYF
TRBJ2-5 | TRBV10-1 | CASSEPGGETQYF
TRBJ1-2 | TRBV30 | CAWRYAAVYGYTF
TRBJ2-1 | TRBV30 | CAWSVRLAGGGEQFF
TRBJ2-3 | TRBV7-8 | CASSLASVAGAWTDTQYF
TRBJ2-2 | TRBV10-2 | CASRTSGRASTGELFF
TRBJ1-4 | TRBV18 | CASSPQATANEKLFF
TRBJ2-7 | TRBV6-1 | CASSRFAGEGYEQYF
TRBJ2-1 | TRBV4-2 | CASSQDTSGSGDEQFF
TRBJ1-2 | TRBV21-1 | CASSKYRGRRGEDGYTF
TRBJ2-1 | TRBV9 | CASSVGGTSYNEQFF
TRBJ2-1 | TRBV11-3 | CASSTGTSGGDEQFF
TRBJ2-2 | TRBV27 | CASSRAGTGNTGELFF